A single sample gave rise to the 4 T cell receptor beta chains below, sequenced in a study of cytomegalovirus exposure and HLA in healthy donors. The PCR employed 60 Vbeta primers together with 13 Jbeta primers. Using immunoSEQ multiplex PCR, the repertoire was profiled, and TCRdb retains in-frame clones only, with some absent. The repertoire has over 85,000 clones, around 78% of them found once; the top ten carry about 0.5%. The sample was PBMCs. The receptor source for this set is a man aged 25 to 40 in good health and CMV-seronegative.

The J gene is TRBJ1-4, the V gene TRBV7-9; 9 bases map to TRBD1. This CDR3 contains 15 residues. The junction had 7 bases not matched to a gene; V was cut back by 6 bases and J by 5 bases. The germline CDR1 and CDR2 sequences are SEHNR and FQNEAQ (reference sequence). Here the CDR3 DNA reads TGTGCCAGCAGGTCGGGGACAGGGACAAATGAAAAACTGTTTTTT. Its protein is CASRSGTGTNEKLFF.

This clone was found a few times. The chain carries TRBV2 and TRBJ1-1, with D unresolved. CDR3 length equals 11 residues. Germline CDR1 is SNHLY and CDR2 is FYNNEI. The V end lost 6 bases, the J end lost 7 bases, and 9 bases lay between the germline ends. The CDR3 sequence: CASRRRVEAFF. The CDR3 DNA follows: TGTGCCAGCAGGAGGAGGGTTGAAGCTTTCTTT.

The rearrangement uses TRBV7-6 and TRBJ2-7, with a possible D match to TRBD2 (6 bases). The CDR3 runs to 17 residues. The germline V and J ends were trimmed by 4 bases and 5 bases, with 24 bases remaining between them. Germline-derived CDR1 and CDR2 are SGHVS and FNYEAQ. For the CDR3, the DNA is TGTGCCAGCAGCTCCATGGGCGGGGACCTCGGATTCCACGAGCAGTACTTC. Protein sequence: CASSSMGGDLGFHEQYF.

This chain uses TRBV6-1 with TRBJ2-1, with 7 bases fitting TRBD2. The V and J ends lost 2 bases and 2 bases, in that order; junction bases with no gene match: 6. CDR3 length: 16 residues. Germline V gene lookup returns CDR1 MNHNS and CDR2 SASEGT. The CDR3 here is CASSETGGSTYNEQFF. The CDR3 DNA reads TGTGCCAGCAGTGAAACGGGGGGAAGCACCTACAATGAGCAGTTCTTC.